This entry lists 20 T cell receptor beta chains sequenced from one sample in a study of blood T cell repertoires in COVID-19 (dated by TCRdb to 2020 to 2021). Library preparation used the immunoSEQ multiplex PCR assay. TCRdb limited this immuneACCESS table to in-frame rearrangements with V and J called. A share of clones is missing; checked studies link under half to unresolved V genes, and the rest is unexplained. For this sample there are 200,000 to 250,000 clones; 89% appear just once. The ten largest clones add up to about 4.8% of the sample. The source material was peripheral blood. These receptors all come from a woman aged 40 to 50 with acute or convalescent COVID-19.

V gene TRBV5-8 combines with J gene TRBJ2-7, with 7 bases matching TRBD2. The CDR3 runs 15 residues. V gave up 1 base and J gave up 9 bases; unmatched junction bases: 13. Germline CDR1 and CDR2: SGHTS and YDEGEE. The CDR3 reads CASSLYQGGPGRQYV. CDR3 nucleotide sequence: TGTGCCAGCAGCTTGTACCAGGGAGGGCCGGGAAGGCAGTACGTC.

The chain recombines TRBV12-5 with TRBJ1-6; D not certain. Germline CDR1 reads LGHNT; CDR2 reads FRNRAP. V lost 1 base to trimming and J lost 6 bases, with 10 bases between them. The CDR3 has 15 amino acids. This CDR3 is CASGLASGFNSPLHF. In DNA form, the CDR3 reads TGTGCTAGTGGTTTGGCCTCGGGATTTAATTCACCCCTCCACTTT.

The chain links TRBV19 to TRBJ1-1; 8 nucleotides match TRBD1. Per germline, CDR1 LNHDA and CDR2 SQIVND (reference sequence). Trimming cost V 0 bases and J 1 base; bases outside gene matches: 4. The CDR3 has 16 amino acids. The CDR3 DNA reads TGTGCCAGTAGTATAGACGAGGGACAGGCGAACACTGAAGCTTTCTTT. Protein: CASSIDEGQANTEAFF.

V gene TRBV5-1 combines with J gene TRBJ1-4; tentatively, D is TRBD1 (6 bases). There are 15 residues in the CDR3. Germline V gives CDR1 SGHRS, CDR2 YFSETQ. V lost 0 bases and J lost 3, with 9 bases in between. The CDR3 region has the DNA TGCGCCAGCAGCTTGGCGGGACAAGCTAATGAAAAACTGTTTTTT. Its translation is CASSLAGQANEKLFF.

This clone turned up a few times. The V call is TRBV19, the J call TRBJ1-2; 7 nucleotides line up with TRBD1. V lost 5 bases, J lost 4 bases, and 7 bases stayed unmatched. The CDR3 loop spans 14 amino acids. Looked up from germline, CDR1 is LNHDA and CDR2 is SQIVND (reference sequence). The CDR3 reads CASSRQGWSYGYTF. The CDR3 nucleotides read TGTGCCAGTAGTCGACAGGGTTGGAGCTATGGCTACACCTTC.

The rearrangement joins TRBV5-1 to TRBJ1-2; D ambiguous. The CDR3 spans 14 residues. Germline V gene lookup returns CDR1 SGHRS and CDR2 YFSETQ. Deletions cut 4 bases from V and 7 bases from J, with 17 bases between. The CDR3: CASSPGFGEGGYTF. For the CDR3, the DNA is TGCGCCAGCAGCCCCGGGTTCGGGGAAGGTGGCTACACCTTC.

The genes are TRBV19 and TRBJ1-2; possible D gene TRBD1, 5 bases. Trimming took off 3 bases at V and 5 bases at J, with 16 bases between the two ends. Germline V gives CDR1 LNHDA, CDR2 SQIVND (reference sequence). There are 15 residues in the CDR3. The CDR3 here is CASSIGQSRFYGYTF. CDR3 DNA: TGTGCCAGTAGTATTGGACAAAGTCGTTTTTATGGCTACACCTTC.

The V and J genes are TRBV4-1 and TRBJ2-5; D gene ambiguous. The CDR3 is 14 residues long. The V end lost 0 bases, the J end lost 2 bases, and 7 bases lay between the germline ends. CDR1 and CDR2 (germline): MGHRA, YSYEKL. DNA of the CDR3: TGCGCCAGCAGCCAAGAGTTCAGACAAGAGACCCAGTACTTC. Its protein product is CASSQEFRQETQYF.

The sample holds a few counts of this clone. This rearrangement joins TRBV3-1 (or the pseudogene TRBV3-2) to TRBJ2-1; 14 bases line up with TRBD2. Per the germline V gene, CDR1 is LGHDT and CDR2 is YNNKEL (reference sequence). V dropped 3 bases and J dropped 7; count of bases not matched to a gene: 5. This CDR3 is 16 amino acids long. CDR3 sequence reads: CASSQRLAGGFNEQFF. The CDR3 DNA sequence: TGTGCCAGCAGCCAGAGACTAGCGGGGGGGTTTAATGAGCAGTTCTTC.

The J gene is TRBJ2-7, the V gene TRBV24-1; 7 nucleotides match TRBD2. The CDR3 extends over 15 amino acids. Germline V CDR1 and CDR2: KGHDR, SFDVKD. With 2 bases clipped from V and 2 bases from J, the junction kept 5 bases outside the gene matches. In DNA, the CDR3 is TGTGCCACCAGTGATTGGGGCGGGGGAGCCTACGAGCAGTACGTC. It translates to CATSDWGGGAYEQYV.

In its sample, this clone was seen once. The chain has TRBV6-1 and TRBJ1-2, with D uncertain. The V end was cut by 0 bases, the J end by 4 bases, with 9 bases between. The CDR3 is made up of 14 amino acids. CDR1 is MNHNS, CDR2 SASEGT, per germline. The CDR3 DNA sequence: TGTGCCAGCAGTGAAGCGTGGCAGATCTATGGCTACACCTTC. Its translation: CASSEAWQIYGYTF.

The chain employs TRBV5-1 and TRBJ2-1, with TRBD2 matching 11 bases. Germline values: CDR1 SGHRS, CDR2 YFSETQ. V lost 5 bases to trimming and J lost 3 bases; unmatched junction nucleotides: 4. The CDR3 is 15 amino acids. The CDR3 spells CASRGTSGLYNEQFF. CDR3 DNA: TGCGCCAGCAGGGGGACTAGCGGCCTCTACAATGAGCAGTTCTTC.

The chain is built from TRBV24-1 and TRBJ2-5; the match to TRBD1 covers 10 bases. In germline, CDR1 is KGHDR, CDR2 SFDVKD. V lost 4 bases, J lost 2 bases, and 9 bases stayed unmatched. The CDR3 runs 17 residues. The CDR3 region is CATSEPGQGNSQETQYF. The CDR3 nucleotides are TGTGCCACCAGTGAGCCGGGACAGGGGAATAGTCAAGAGACCCAGTACTTC.

The rearrangement links TRBV2 to TRBJ1-5; TRBD1 agrees at 7 bases. V shed 6 bases, J shed 1 base, and the junction held 3 bases outside the gene matches. CDR1 and CDR2 (germline): SNHLY, FYNNEI. The CDR3 contains 14 residues. CDR3 coding DNA: TGTGCCAGCAGAGGGGGCTGGAGCAATCAGCCCCAGCATTTT. This sequence encodes CASRGGWSNQPQHF.

This clone was picked up one time. The chain has TRBV3-1 (or the pseudogene TRBV3-2) and TRBJ2-5, with TRBD1 matching over 8 bases. Trimming cost V 4 bases and J 5 bases; bases outside gene matches: 9. This CDR3 contains 15 residues. In germline, CDR1 is LGHDT, CDR2 YNNKEL (reference sequence). CDR3 sequence reads: CASSPRQGRSETQYF. The CDR3 DNA is TGTGCCAGCAGCCCGCGACAGGGGAGATCGGAGACCCAGTACTTC.

V and J are TRBV24-1 and TRBJ1-1, with 8 bases fitting TRBD1. After removal of 3 bases from V and 5 bases from J, the junction contained 1 base not matched to a gene. This CDR3 is 13 amino acids long. CDR1 and CDR2 from the germline V gene are KGHDR and SFDVKD. The CDR3 here is CATSDNRGTEAFF. The CDR3 DNA is TGTGCCACCAGTGATAACAGGGGGACTGAAGCTTTCTTT.

This chain uses TRBV6-5 with TRBJ2-7; no clear D. Trimming pared 6 bases from V and 3 bases from J, leaving 15 bases between. The CDR3 loop spans 14 amino acids. Germline V gene lookup returns CDR1 MNHEY and CDR2 SVGAGI. CDR3: CASRLVGGIYEQYV. The CDR3 DNA follows: TGTGCCAGCAGGCTCGTCGGCGGCATCTACGAGCAGTACGTC.

The V gene is TRBV30, the J gene TRBJ1-4, with a weak D call TRBD1 (6 bases). This CDR3 spans 13 amino acids. Germline CDR1 GTSNPN, CDR2 SVGIG (reference sequence). Between the trimmed V and J ends, which lost 0 bases and 7 bases, there was a span of 9 bases. CDR3 nucleotides: TGTGCCTGGAGTGTAAGCAGGGGTGAAAAACTGTTTTTT. This sequence encodes CAWSVSRGEKLFF.

This clone was picked up one time. The chain joins TRBV2 to TRBJ2-1; D is perhaps TRBD2 (6 bases). The V end lost 8 bases, the J end lost 1 base, and 6 bases lay between the germline ends. Germline CDR1 reads SNHLY; CDR2 reads FYNNEI. The CDR3 is made up of 12 amino acids. The CDR3 DNA is TGTGCCAGCGCGGGGTCCTACAATGAGCAGTTCTTC. Translation: CASAGSYNEQFF.

This clone appeared a single time. The chain recombines TRBV12-3 or TRBV12-4 with TRBJ2-4, with D maybe TRBD2 (5 bases). The CDR3 is made up of 13 amino acids. The ends were cut back, 3 bases at V and 12 bases at J, with 15 bases in the middle. CDR3 sequence: CASSFGLLEGQYF. The CDR3 DNA is TGTGCCAGCAGTTTCGGTCTTCTCGAGGGTCAGTACTTC.